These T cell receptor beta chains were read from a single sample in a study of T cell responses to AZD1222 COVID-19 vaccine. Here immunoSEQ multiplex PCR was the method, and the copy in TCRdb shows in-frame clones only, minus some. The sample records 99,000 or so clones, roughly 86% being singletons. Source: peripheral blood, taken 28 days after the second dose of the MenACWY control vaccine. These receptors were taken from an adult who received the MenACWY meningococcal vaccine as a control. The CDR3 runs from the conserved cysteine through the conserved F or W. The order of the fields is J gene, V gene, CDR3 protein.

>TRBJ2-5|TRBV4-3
CASSPHPSGTQYF
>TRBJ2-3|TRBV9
CASTLSAGGRNTDTQYF
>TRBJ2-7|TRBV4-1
CASSQVGGADEQYF
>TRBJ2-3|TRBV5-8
CASSPGTSGTDTQYF
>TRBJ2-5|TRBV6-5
CASTAPGGETQYF
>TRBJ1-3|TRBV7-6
CASSLKPADSGNTIYF
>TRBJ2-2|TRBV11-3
CASSSRTGFRGAVF
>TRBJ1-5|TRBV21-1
CASSGQGGQPQHF
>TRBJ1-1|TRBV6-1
CASSEMGETGEAFF
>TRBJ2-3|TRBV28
CASSYPQPLTDTQYF
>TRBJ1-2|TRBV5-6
CASSLYQYGYTF
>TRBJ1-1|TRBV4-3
CASSQYRVSEAFF
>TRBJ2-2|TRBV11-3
CASSWVGGTGELFF
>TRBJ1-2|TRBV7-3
CASSLRPGGPNYGYTF
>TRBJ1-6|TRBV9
CASSPRPNNSPLHF
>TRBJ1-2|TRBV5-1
CASSQTGANYGYTF
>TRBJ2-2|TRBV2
CASSEVGQGTGELFF
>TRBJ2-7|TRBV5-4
CASSLDGKAGEQYF
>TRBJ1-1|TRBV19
CASSTLTRGRYTEAFF
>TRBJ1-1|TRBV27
CASRPTWGASTEAFF
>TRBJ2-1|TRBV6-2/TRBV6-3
CASSYSREEQFF
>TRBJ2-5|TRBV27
CASSPGTSQETQYF
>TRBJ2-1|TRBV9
CASSVAVNNEQFF
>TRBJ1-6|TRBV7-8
CASSSRENRNSPLHF
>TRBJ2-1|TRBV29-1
CSVRQTVGEQFF
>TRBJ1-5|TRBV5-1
CASSLDRDQPQHF
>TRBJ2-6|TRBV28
CASSFGRGAGANVLTF
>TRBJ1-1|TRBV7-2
CASSSRGTDTEAFF
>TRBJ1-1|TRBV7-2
CASSLELGQGSAEAFF
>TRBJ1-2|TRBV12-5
CASGLVNVRGYTF
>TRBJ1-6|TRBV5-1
CASSSDAGGFDSPLHF
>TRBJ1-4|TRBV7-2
CASSLEGRSEKLFF
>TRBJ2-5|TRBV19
CASSTPGGTQYF
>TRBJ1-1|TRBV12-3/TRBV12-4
CASSTDSHEAFF
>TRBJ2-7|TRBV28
CASSPGTGSSYEQYF
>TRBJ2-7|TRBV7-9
CASSVGQGAREQYF
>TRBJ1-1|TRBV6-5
CASTYGTGVEAFF
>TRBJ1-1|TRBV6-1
CASSEALGRGNTEAFF
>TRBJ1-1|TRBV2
CASSDIGQKNTEAFF
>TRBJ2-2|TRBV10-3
CAISDDSTAGELFF
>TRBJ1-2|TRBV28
CASRNPSAGIGGYTF
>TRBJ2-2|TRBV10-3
CAISEFQRTSGLGSIGELFF
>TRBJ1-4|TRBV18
CASSQGQNEKLFF
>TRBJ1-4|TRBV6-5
CASRRTVNEKLFF
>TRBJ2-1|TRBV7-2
CASSLRREGHNEQFF